This TCR beta chain was recovered during a study of blood T cell repertoires in COVID-19. Whole-study context: PBMCs, B-cell-depleted T cells, or T cells were the source of the cDNA or gDNA that made up the material.

Source study methods: Researchers report that nucleated cell counts were estimated from reference gene primer amplification. Measured with immunoSEQ multiplex PCR; TCRdb has only the in-frame clones, and not every one. V and J calls and clone size follow that table, whereas D and trimming were derived from the DNA. The sample includes approximately 120,000 clones, around two thirds of them seen just once. V lost 2 bases and J lost 8; bases outside the gene matches: 5. Germline values: CDR1 MNHEY, CDR2 SVGAGI. The CDR3 consists of 13 residues. This sequence was found in a woman aged 65 to 85 with acute or convalescent COVID-19. Material for sequencing was peripheral blood. V and J are TRBV6-5 and TRBJ1-2, with 7 bases fitting TRBD1. CDR3 coding DNA: TGTGCCAGCAGTTACGACAGGGACCAGGGCTACACCTTC. As protein: CASSYDRDQGYTF.